This TCR beta chain emerged from a study of T cell responses to AZD1222 COVID-19 vaccine. Study overall: Pooled samples include second doses given at about 4 or 12 weeks.

Sequencing was performed with immunoSEQ multiplex PCR; in TCRdb, only in-frame clones are kept and a portion is missing. The data contain just under 35,000 clones, roughly 89% of them seen just once; the ten biggest clones take up 5.5% to 7%. The CDR3 extends over 14 amino acids. Trimming stripped 8 bases from V and 9 bases from J, with 20 bases between. Germline CDR1 is MNHEY and CDR2 is SMNVEV (reference sequence). A few counts support this clone. Its antigen is not known. Findings and caveats of the study: The study sampled repertoires only after the peak T cell response. Regions 160-218 and 743-854 dominated among vaccine-associated CD4 TCRs spanning spike. A mostly white British donor set with more females was recruited, and clonal diversity was possibly underestimated.

This receptor was taken from an adult in good health. The sequencing used peripheral blood, collected on day 0 of AZD1222 vaccination. The chain combines TRBV27 with TRBJ2-1; either TRBD1 or TRBD2 may fit D (5 bases each). The CDR3 nucleotides are TGTGCCAGCCACACCCACCGGGACGTCGGTGAGCAGTTCTTC. Translating gives CASHTHRDVGEQFF.